This T cell receptor (beta chain) was sequenced for a study of blood T cell repertoires in COVID-19. Looking at the study overall: T cells, B-cell-depleted T cells, or PBMCs provided the cDNA or gDNA that served as material.

The repertoire was sequenced with immunoSEQ multiplex PCR; TCRdb's copy has only in-frame clones and lacks some. The data show about 140,000 clones, roughly 84% seen once. This CDR3 has 15 residues. Germline V gene sequence: CDR1 LGHDT, CDR2 YNNKEL (reference sequence). Trimming removed 1 base from V and 5 bases from J, with 12 bases in between. The chain couples TRBV3-1 (or the pseudogene TRBV3-2) to TRBJ1-3, with D perhaps matching TRBD1 (5 bases). The sequence was obtained from an older woman with acute or convalescent COVID-19. The sequencing sample was made of peripheral blood. As DNA, the CDR3 is TGTGCCAGCAGCCAAGGGTCGGGGGGTAGAAACACCATATATTTT. Residues: CASSQGSGGRNTIYF.